The clone carrying this TCR beta chain was counted only a few times. What it recognizes is unknown. TCRbeta library construction was performed incorporating unique molecular identifiers. MiXCR, applied by TCRdb to the PCR reads, yields one record per CDR3 protein. This sample yields roughly 50,000 distinct CDR3 sequences, of which 40% to 45% are seen a single time; approximately 98% belongs to the top ten. This record belongs to a study of T-cell reconstitution after alpha-beta-depleted transplantation in children. Study-level points and caveats: Newly produced T cells mostly accounted for T-cell counts and diversity one year post-transplant. Surviving thymic progenitors and recipient T cells were the source of high TCRbeta diversity at day 60 in some patients. The origin of alpha-beta T cells about two months after transplant was reportedly several hundred expanded graft clones.

Germline values: CDR1 MNHEY, CDR2 SMNVEV (reference sequence). After removal of 2 bases from V and 6 bases from J, the junction contained 10 bases not matched to a gene. This CDR3 has 16 amino acids. The TCR comes from a male patient between 5 and 17 years old who had a stem cell transplant for acute lymphoblastic leukemia, so the T cells may come from the graft donor. This chain connects TRBV27 to TRBJ2-3; 8 bases are a match to TRBD1. The sample consisted of PBMCs, mostly from graft donor cells, taken 360 days after TCRalphabeta/CD19-depleted stem cell transplant. The CDR3 DNA is TGTGCCAGCAGTTTAGCTGGGACAGGAGGGGCCGATACGCAGTATTTT. Amino acid sequence: CASSLAGTGGADTQYF.